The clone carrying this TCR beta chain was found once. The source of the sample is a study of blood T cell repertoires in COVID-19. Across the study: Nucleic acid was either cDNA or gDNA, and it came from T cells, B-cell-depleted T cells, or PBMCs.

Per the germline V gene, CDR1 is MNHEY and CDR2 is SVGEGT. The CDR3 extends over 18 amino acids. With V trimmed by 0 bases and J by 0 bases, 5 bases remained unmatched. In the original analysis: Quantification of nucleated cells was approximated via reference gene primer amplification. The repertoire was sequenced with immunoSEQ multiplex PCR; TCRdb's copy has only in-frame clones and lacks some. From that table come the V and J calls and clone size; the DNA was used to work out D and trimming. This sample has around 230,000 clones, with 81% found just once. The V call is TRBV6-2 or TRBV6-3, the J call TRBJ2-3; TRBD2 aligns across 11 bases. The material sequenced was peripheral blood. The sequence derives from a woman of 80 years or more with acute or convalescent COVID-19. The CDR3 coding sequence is TGTGCCAGCAGTTACTCGACTAGCGGGGACTCTAGCACAGATACGCAGTATTTT. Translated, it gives CASSYSTSGDSSTDTQYF.